The T cell receptor beta chain under discussion was sequenced for a study of blood T cell repertoires in COVID-19. V gave up 5 bases and J gave up 5 bases; unmatched junction bases: 14. Germline CDR1 is MNHEY and CDR2 is SMNVEV (reference sequence). This CDR3 has 16 amino acids. In the study's own analysis: Using reference gene primer amplification, nucleated cell counts were estimated. TCRdb keeps only in-frame clones here, not all; method: immunoSEQ multiplex PCR. V and J calls plus clone size are reproduced from that table; the DNA served to infer D and trimming. The sample contains 150,000 to 200,000 clones, roughly four fifths of which appear only once. This clone was observed a single time.

The TCR originated in a woman over 75 with acute or convalescent COVID-19. The sample consisted of peripheral blood. The chain joins TRBV27 to TRBJ2-7; 8 bases match TRBD2. DNA for the CDR3: TGTGCCAGCAGTAGAGGACCGGGACTAGAATTCCACGAGCAGTACTTC. Its translation: CASSRGPGLEFHEQYF.